The 4 T cell receptor beta chains reported below all come from one sample, sequenced in a study of tumor-infiltrating lymphocytes in localized non-small cell lung cancer. Assay used: immunoSEQ multiplex PCR; TCRdb lists only in-frame clones, some missing. The data show 9,000 to 15,000 clones, about 75% seen once. Sequenced sample: uninvolved lung tissue not adjacent to the tumor. These TCRs come from a human donor with non-small cell lung cancer.

This chain uses TRBV6-1 with TRBJ1-1; no reliable D call. This CDR3 has 13 residues. V lost 1 base to trimming and J lost 6 bases, with 9 bases between them. The germline V gene has CDR1 MNHNS and CDR2 SASEGT. This CDR3 reads CASSEVPGAEAFF. Written as DNA, the CDR3 is TGTGCCAGCAGTGAAGTTCCAGGCGCTGAAGCTTTCTTT.

The chain uses TRBV19 and TRBJ1-1; D gene unclear. Germline V gene lookup returns CDR1 LNHDA and CDR2 SQIVND (reference sequence). The CDR3 is made up of 14 amino acids. V was cut by 3 bases and J by 8 bases, with 16 bases left in between. For the CDR3, the DNA is TGTGCCAGTAGTATGTACCCTGGGGTATCGGAAGCTTTCTTT. Translating it yields CASSMYPGVSEAFF.

The CDR3, as DNA: TGTGCCAGCTCCACAGGGACCGGAGGAAACACCATATATTTT. Translating it yields CASSTGTGGNTIYF. V is TRBV7-2 and J is TRBJ1-3; D is perhaps TRBD1 (6 bases). CDR3 size: 14 residues. Germline lookup yields CDR1 SGHTA and CDR2 FQGNSA. V gave up 8 bases and J gave up 4 bases, with 15 bases separating them.

The chain is built from TRBV6-5 and TRBJ1-2; 8 bases align to TRBD1. The CDR3 consists of 15 residues. Per the germline V gene, CDR1 is MNHEY and CDR2 is SVGAGI. Losses at the gene ends were 6 bases for V and 7 bases for J; bases not matched to a gene: 13. CDR3 protein: CASRITGGGRFGYTF. The CDR3, as DNA: TGTGCCAGCAGGATCACAGGGGGAGGCCGTTTTGGCTACACCTTC.